The rows below give T cell receptor beta chains drawn from one sample of a study of PD-L1 blockade in urothelial cancer. Clones were sequenced by immunoSEQ multiplex PCR, and TCRdb holds only the in-frame ones, with some missing. Of roughly 16,000 clones detected, about nine tenths appear once; the ten largest clones hold approximately 12%. The sample in question was PBMCs, obtained around atezolizumab (anti-PD-L1) treatment. The source of these receptors is a man aged 65-85 years with urothelial cancer. Each CDR3 is given with its conserved first and last residue. The D gene is left open where the match is weak. The listing skips clone size in some rows; elsewhere it reads once, few, many or a size class.

size,V,D,J,DNA,CDR3
.,TRBV5-1,.,TRBJ1-4,TGCGCCAGCGCTAGGGGAGGTTCTAATGAAAAACTGTTTTTT,CASARGGSNEKLFF
.,TRBV11-1,.,TRBJ2-7,TGTGCCAGCAGGGACAGCATCTACGAGCAGTACTTC,CASRDSIYEQYF
.,TRBV19,.,TRBJ2-7,TGTGCCAGTAGTATGGCCACAGGTGTGCAGTACTTC,CASSMATGVQYF
.,TRBV10-3,.,TRBJ2-1,TGTGCCATCAGTCGAGGGAATGAGCAGTTCTTC,CAISRGNEQFF
.,TRBV5-6,.,TRBJ2-5,TGTGCCAGCAGCTTCGGCGGGCTCGAGACCCAGTACTTC,CASSFGGLETQYF
.,TRBV20-1,.,TRBJ2-5,TGCAGTGTTGGCGGGGCGGAGACCCAGTACTTC,CSVGGAETQYF
.,TRBV5-1,TRBD1,TRBJ2-6,TGCGCCAGCAGCCAACTGGGACAGGGGTGGTCTGGGGCCAACGTCCTGACTTTC,CASSQLGQGWSGANVLTF
.,TRBV6-5,.,TRBJ2-5,TGTGCCAGCAGAACACTAGTAAACCAAGAGACCCAGTACTTC,CASRTLVNQETQYF
.,TRBV19,TRBD1,TRBJ2-7,TGTGCCAGTAGGGAGACAGGGACCGACTACGAGCAGTACTTC,CASRETGTDYEQYF
few,TRBV30,TRBD1,TRBJ1-1,TGTGCCTGGAACCCGGGACAGGCAATGAACACTGAAGCTTTCTTT,CAWNPGQAMNTEAFF
.,TRBV20-1,.,TRBJ1-2,TGCAGTGCTAGAGTCGAGAGGGGCTACACCTTC,CSARVERGYTF
.,TRBV5-5,TRBD1,TRBJ2-3,TGTGCCAGCAGCGACAGGGGTAGCACAGATACGCAGTATTTT,CASSDRGSTDTQYF
.,TRBV6-1,TRBD1,TRBJ1-2,TGTGCCAGCACATCGGACAGGGCCAACTATGGCTACACCTTC,CASTSDRANYGYTF
.,TRBV5-1,TRBD1,TRBJ1-6,TGCGCCAGCAGCTTCGGACAGGGCGGCGTTTCACCCCTCCACTTT,CASSFGQGGVSPLHF
.,TRBV6-1,.,TRBJ1-1,TGTGCCAGCAGTATCAGGAACACTGAAGCTTTCTTT,CASSIRNTEAFF
.,TRBV28,TRBD1,TRBJ1-2,TGTGCCAGCAGTTCCGGGGGGGGCCCAGGGGGGAATGGCTACACCTTC,CASSSGGGPGGNGYTF
.,TRBV19,TRBD2,TRBJ2-3,TGTGCCAGTAGTATAGGGGGGGGTTTAGATACGCAGTATTTT,CASSIGGGLDTQYF
.,TRBV9,.,TRBJ2-2,TGTGCCAGCAGCGTAAGTCCAGGGGACACCGGGGAGCTGTTTTTT,CASSVSPGDTGELFF
.,TRBV12-2,.,TRBJ2-5,.,CASRLGKIRRVFGGGALAQETQYF
.,TRBV14,.,TRBJ1-2,TGTGCCAGCAGCCAAGTTTTCGGGTTAACTAACTATGGCTACACCTTC,CASSQVFGLTNYGYTF
.,TRBV5-1,.,TRBJ2-1,TGCGCCAGCAGCCCACCGGTTAGGGGCAATGAGCAGTTCTTC,CASSPPVRGNEQFF